The next 27 T cell receptor beta chains were all read from a single sample in a study of Ad26.COV2.S vaccination and SARS-CoV-2 variants (dated by TCRdb to the early 2020s). Library preparation was by the immunoSEQ multiplex PCR assay. This is the immuneACCESS table as TCRdb keeps it, with only in-frame sequences that have V and J called. A part of the clones is gone; compared with another copy, unresolved V genes explain less than half, and the rest is unexplained. This sample comprises 400,000 to 450,000 clones, more than 80% of them detected only once. Clones ranked in the top ten supply 10% to 15% of the sample. What the treatment or condition label conveys for this sample: roughly 18 received Ad26.COV2.S at low or high dose, single or two shots; a few received placebo; per-sample allocation not given. For vaccine and placebo recipients, repertoires were sequenced using samples collected on day 63 after the first injection.

The sequences come from peripheral blood, collected in a trial of Ad26.COV2.S vaccine versus placebo. Every receptor here comes from a person between 18 and 65 years old who received the Ad26.COV2.S COVID-19 vaccine or a placebo.

The chain uses TRBV5-4 and TRBJ2-3; D possibly corresponds to TRBD2 (5 bases). Trimming removed 0 bases at V and 0 bases at J, with 17 bases between. The length of the CDR3 is 18 residues. CDR1 and CDR2 (germline): SGHNT, YYREEE (reference sequence). CDR3 sequence: CASSLESIGGGSTDTQYF. CDR3 DNA sequence: TGTGCCAGCAGCTTGGAGTCAATAGGAGGTGGCAGCACAGATACGCAGTATTTT.

This clone was recorded only once. The V call is TRBV29-1, the J call TRBJ2-3, with D perhaps TRBD1 (6 bases). V was pared by 3 bases and J by 6 bases, with 13 bases between. The germline V gene has CDR1 SQVTM and CDR2 ANQGSEA. The CDR3 is 13 amino acids. The CDR3 region is CSVDNRDVDTQYF. The DNA of the CDR3 is TGCAGCGTTGATAACAGGGATGTGGATACGCAGTATTTT.

V and J are TRBV7-2 and TRBJ1-1, with a possible D match to TRBD1 (5 bases). The CDR3 is 16 residues long. CDR1 is SGHTA and CDR2 is FQGNSA in the germline V gene. The V end lost 2 bases, the J end lost 0 bases, and 13 bases lay between the germline ends. CDR3 in DNA: TGTGCCAGCAGCTTACGAATCCGGGGGGTGAACACTGAAGCTTTCTTT. This encodes CASSLRIRGVNTEAFF. The whole variable domain, filled in from reference TRBV7-2 and TRBJ1-1, reads GAGVSQSPSNKVTEKGKDVELRCDPISGHTALYWYRQSLGQGLEFLIYFQGNSAPDKSGLPSDRFSAERTGGSVSTLTIQRTQQEDSAVYLCASSLRIRGVNTEAFFGQGTRLTVV.

This sequence joins TRBV2 and TRBJ2-7; D not certain. The CDR3 consists of 11 residues. CDR1 and CDR2 (germline): SNHLY, FYNNEI. V shed 6 bases and J shed 3 bases, with 6 bases lying between them. DNA for the CDR3: TGTGCCAGCAGGGTCAACTACGAGCAGTACTTC. The encoded protein is CASRVNYEQYF.

This clone was detected a few times. The chain uses TRBV19 and TRBJ2-2; a weak D match, TRBD2 (6 bases). CDR3 length equals 17 residues. Trimming shortened V by 5 bases and J by 0 bases, and 16 bases separated the two germline ends. Germline lookup yields CDR1 LNHDA and CDR2 SQIVND (reference sequence). CDR3 protein: CASSYYSGRSNTGELFF. In DNA form, the CDR3 reads TGTGCCAGTAGTTATTATAGCGGAAGATCGAACACCGGGGAGCTGTTTTTT.

The DNA of the CDR3 is TGCGCCAGCAGCCAAGATCGTCCCGGGGCTTACGAGCAGTACTTC. Its translation is CASSQDRPGAYEQYF. The V call is TRBV4-3, the J call TRBJ2-7, with D perhaps assigned TRBD1 or TRBD2 (5 bases each). The CDR3 has 15 residues. Trimming took 0 bases from V and 4 from J, leaving 13 bases between them. Germline V gene sequence: CDR1 LGHNA, CDR2 YSLEER.

The rearrangement uses TRBV2 and TRBJ2-7, with TRBD2 identical over 10 bases. Germline CDR1 and CDR2: SNHLY and FYNNEI. The CDR3 is 13 residues long. Unmatched junction bases numbered 8, after V lost 9 bases and J lost 6 bases. CDR3 bases: TGTGCCAGTCAACTAGCGGGAAGAGGCGAGCAGTACTTC. It is translated as CASQLAGRGEQYF.

V is TRBV19 and J is TRBJ2-7, with D unresolved. Germline CDR1 LNHDA, CDR2 SQIVND (reference sequence). The CDR3 covers 13 residues. The V and J ends lost 5 bases and 4 bases respectively, with 12 bases between them. The CDR3 DNA follows: TGTGCCAGTAGTTACGGACCTAAATACGAGCAGTACTTC. This codes for CASSYGPKYEQYF.

V is TRBV19 and J is TRBJ2-7; D is possibly TRBD2 (6 bases). The CDR3 covers 14 residues. The V end was cut by 5 bases, the J end by 0 bases, with 11 bases between. Germline V CDR1 and CDR2: LNHDA, SQIVND (reference sequence). Here the CDR3 reads CASSYSGSSYEQYF. CDR3 coding DNA: TGTGCCAGTAGTTATAGCGGTAGCTCCTACGAGCAGTACTTC.

The V gene is TRBV6-6, the J gene TRBJ2-1, with D unclear. The V and J ends lost 0 bases and 7 bases respectively, with 1 base between them. The CDR3 loop spans 11 amino acids. The germline V gene encodes CDR1 MNHNY and CDR2 SVGAGI (reference sequence). The CDR3 DNA reads TGTGCCAGCAGTTACTCAAATGAGCAGTTCTTC. Protein: CASSYSNEQFF.

The rearrangement uses TRBV30 and TRBJ1-1; D is possibly TRBD1 (5 bases). Germline CDR1 reads GTSNPN; CDR2 reads SVGIG (reference sequence). This CDR3 has 17 residues. V was clipped by 4 bases and J by 7 bases, with 28 bases between them. The CDR3 DNA reads TGTGCCTGGAACCCTCGCTCGGGGGGGAGGGTCCTGGATGAAGCTTTCTTT. It specifies CAWNPRSGGRVLDEAFF.

In DNA, the CDR3 is TGTGCCAGTAGTATAGGAGGGTTTCGCTCCTACAATGAGCAGTTCTTC. Amino acid sequence: CASSIGGFRSYNEQFF. The chain recombines TRBV19 with TRBJ2-1; TRBD2 is a possible D gene (5 bases). Germline V lookup: CDR1 LNHDA, CDR2 SQIVND (reference sequence). The V gene lost 1 base and the J gene lost 0 bases, with 10 bases spanning the gap. The CDR3 covers 16 residues.

The chain joins TRBV5-1 to TRBJ1-1; D gene uncertain. The CDR3 has 13 residues. Trimming shortened V by 7 bases and J by 2 bases, and 12 bases separated the two germline ends. The germline CDR1 and CDR2 sequences are SGHRS and YFSETQ. The CDR3 bases are TGCGCCAGCCGAAACGGGAGAAACACTGAAGCTTTCTTT. This sequence encodes CASRNGRNTEAFF.

This chain connects TRBV10-2 to TRBJ1-5, with TRBD1 identical over 8 bases. The V and J ends lost 2 bases and 7 bases, in that order; junction bases with no gene match: 7. Germline-derived CDR1 and CDR2 are WSHSY and SAAADI. The CDR3 covers 15 residues. DNA of the CDR3: TGCGCCAGCAGTGAGGTTACAGGGGGGCAACAGCCCCAGCATTTT. It translates to CASSEVTGGQQPQHF.

V usage is TRBV29-1 and J usage is TRBJ1-2; D is unresolved. The V end was cut by 7 bases, the J end by 2 bases, with 11 bases between. The CDR3 has 12 amino acids. Germline-derived CDR1 and CDR2 are SQVTM and ANQGSEA. DNA for the CDR3: TGCAGCGGTGCGTTGACGAACTATGGCTACACCTTC. Amino acids: CSGALTNYGYTF.

V is TRBV9 and J is TRBJ2-7; possible D gene TRBD2, 6 bases. Trimming shortened V by 3 bases and J by 6 bases, and 22 bases separated the two germline ends. CDR1 and CDR2 (germline): SGDLS, YYNGEE. The CDR3 spans 16 residues. Here the CDR3 DNA reads TGTGCCAGCAGCGCGGGCTTGGGGGAGGCGGAAGTCGAGCAGTACTTC. Protein sequence: CASSAGLGEAEVEQYF.

This clone was seen only once. This sequence joins TRBV6-2 or TRBV6-3 and TRBJ2-7, with 13 nucleotides matching TRBD2. Losses at the gene ends were 2 bases for V and 6 bases for J; bases not matched to a gene: 16. Germline V gene lookup returns CDR1 MNHEY and CDR2 SVGEGT. CDR3 size: 19 residues. This CDR3 reads CASSYTTSGRPSSSGEQYF. DNA of the CDR3: TGTGCCAGCAGTTACACGACTAGCGGGAGGCCCAGCTCGAGTGGCGAGCAGTACTTC.

The rearrangement uses TRBV28 and TRBJ2-1, with 8 bases that match TRBD2. Germline V CDR1 and CDR2: MDHEN, SYDVKM. CDR3 length: 15 residues. After removal of 1 base from V and 6 bases from J, the junction contained 5 bases not matched to a gene. CDR3 sequence reads: CASSLSASGLNEQFF. In nucleotides, the CDR3 is TGTGCCAGCAGTTTATCGGCTAGCGGGCTCAATGAGCAGTTCTTC. The whole variable domain, filled in from reference TRBV28 and TRBJ2-1, reads DVKVTQSSRYLVKRTGEKVFLECVQDMDHENMFWYRQDPGLGLRLIYFSYDVKMKEKGDIPEGYSVSREKKERFSLILESASTNQTSMYLCASSLSASGLNEQFFGPGTRLTVL.

The rearrangement uses TRBV5-1 and TRBJ2-3; D may be TRBD2 (5 bases). V was shortened by 0 bases and J by 6 bases, with 17 bases between the two germline ends. Germline V lookup: CDR1 SGHRS, CDR2 YFSETQ. The CDR3 length is 16 residues. DNA of the CDR3: TGCGCCAGCAGCTTGGGTCTAGCAGCTACCCTGGATACGCAGTATTTT. This codes for CASSLGLAATLDTQYF.

The chain links TRBV6-2 or TRBV6-3 to TRBJ1-6; D ambiguous. The CDR3 is made up of 14 amino acids. The V end lost 4 bases, the J end lost 3 bases, and 7 bases lay between the germline ends. The germline V gene encodes CDR1 MNHEY and CDR2 SVGEGT. In DNA form, the CDR3 reads TGTGCCAGCAGTTCTGCGGACTATAATTCACCCCTCCACTTT. Translating it yields CASSSADYNSPLHF.

The rearrangement links TRBV19 to TRBJ1-3; a weak D match, TRBD1 (5 bases). This CDR3 is built from 15 residues. Trimming shortened V by 5 bases and J by 0 bases, and 11 bases separated the two germline ends. Germline V gives CDR1 LNHDA, CDR2 SQIVND (reference sequence). The CDR3 spells CASSAPGYSGNTIYF. Written as DNA, the CDR3 is TGTGCCAGTAGTGCTCCAGGGTACTCTGGAAACACCATATATTTT.

The rearrangement uses TRBV29-1 and TRBJ1-1; tentative D call: TRBD1 (6 bases). V gave up 7 bases and J gave up 9 bases, with 21 bases separating them. The CDR3 is made up of 13 amino acids. Germline CDR1 SQVTM, CDR2 ANQGSEA. Here the CDR3 DNA reads TGCAGCGCAACACCATCCGGGGGCGCGAAAGCTTTCTTT. This sequence encodes CSATPSGGAKAFF.

The V gene is TRBV28, the J gene TRBJ1-2, with unresolved D. Germline values: CDR1 MDHEN, CDR2 SYDVKM. The CDR3 contains 15 residues. V lost 3 bases to trimming and J lost 4 bases, with 15 bases between them. The CDR3, as DNA: TGTGCCAGCAGTTTGTTTTCCGGAGTGAGCTATGGCTACACCTTC. This encodes CASSLFSGVSYGYTF.

The chain links TRBV4-3 to TRBJ2-7; D not resolved. Germline CDR1 is LGHNA and CDR2 is YSLEER. The CDR3 is 17 residues long. The V end was cut by 0 bases, the J end by 2 bases, with 17 bases between. CDR3 DNA: TGCGCCAGCAGCCAAGATAGGGATGGGCCCACCCCCTACGAGCAGTACTTC. Its translation: CASSQDRDGPTPYEQYF.

This clone was detected a few times. The chain combines TRBV28 with TRBJ2-3; D is tentatively TRBD1 or TRBD2 (6 bases each). Germline V gives CDR1 MDHEN, CDR2 SYDVKM. This CDR3 has 11 amino acids. The V gene lost 10 bases and the J gene lost 9 bases, with 14 bases spanning the gap. CDR3 sequence (DNA): TGTGCCACCCGGGGGCAGGGCACGCAGTATTTT. Encoded protein: CATRGQGTQYF.

The chain is built from TRBV11-2 and TRBJ1-1; D call uncertain. Germline CDR1 reads SGHAT; CDR2 reads FQNNGV. Trimming removed 4 bases from V and 6 bases from J, with 12 bases in between. This CDR3 spans 13 amino acids. The CDR3 loop reads CASSYEGIAEAFF. The CDR3 DNA follows: TGTGCCAGCAGCTACGAAGGGATAGCTGAAGCTTTCTTT. Full variable domain (rest looked up from reference TRBV11-2 and TRBJ1-1): EAGVAQSPRYKIIEKRQSVAFWCNPISGHATLYWYQQILGQGPKLLIQFQNNGVVDDSQLPKDRFSAERLKGVDSTLKIQPAKLEDSAVYLCASSYEGIAEAFFGQGTRLTVV.

This chain joins TRBV30 and TRBJ1-5; no reliable D call. CDR1 and CDR2 from the germline V gene are GTSNPN and SVGIG (reference sequence). V dropped 5 bases and J dropped 4 bases, with 12 bases sitting between them. This CDR3 comprises 13 residues. The CDR3 loop reads CAWADSGNQPQHF. Written as DNA, the CDR3 is TGTGCCTGGGCCGATTCGGGGAATCAGCCCCAGCATTTT. Drawing the rest from reference TRBV30 and TRBJ1-5, the complete variable domain is SQTIHQWPATLVQPVGSPLSLECTVEGTSNPNLYWYRQAAGRGLQLLFYSVGIGQISSEVPQNLSASRPQDRQFILSSKKLLLSDSGFYLCAWADSGNQPQHFGDGTRLSIL.